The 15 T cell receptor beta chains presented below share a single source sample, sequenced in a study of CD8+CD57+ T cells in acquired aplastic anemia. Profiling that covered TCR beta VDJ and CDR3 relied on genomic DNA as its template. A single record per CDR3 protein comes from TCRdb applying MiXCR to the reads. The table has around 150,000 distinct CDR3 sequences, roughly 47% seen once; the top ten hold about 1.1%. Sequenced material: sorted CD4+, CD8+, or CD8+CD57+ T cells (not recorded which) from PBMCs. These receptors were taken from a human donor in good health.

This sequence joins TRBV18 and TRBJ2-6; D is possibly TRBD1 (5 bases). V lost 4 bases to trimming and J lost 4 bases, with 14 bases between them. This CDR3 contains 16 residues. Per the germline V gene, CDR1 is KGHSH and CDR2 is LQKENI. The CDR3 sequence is CASSLGASRGANVLTF. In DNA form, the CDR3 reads TGTGCCAGCTCACTAGGGGCCTCGCGGGGGGCCAACGTCCTGACTTTC. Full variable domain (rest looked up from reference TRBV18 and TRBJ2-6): NAGVMQNPRHLVRRRGQEARLRCSPMKGHSHVYWYRQLPEEGLKFMVYLQKENIIDESGMPKERFSAEFPKEGPSILRIQQVVRGDSAAYFCASSLGASRGANVLTFGAGSRLTVL.

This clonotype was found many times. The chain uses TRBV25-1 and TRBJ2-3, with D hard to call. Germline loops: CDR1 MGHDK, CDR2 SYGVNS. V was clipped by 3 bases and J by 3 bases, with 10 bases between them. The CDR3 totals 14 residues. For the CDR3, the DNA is TGTGCCAGCAGTGATGCGGTTGGAACAGATACGCAGTATTTT. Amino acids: CASSDAVGTDTQYF. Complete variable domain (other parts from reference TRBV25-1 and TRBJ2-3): EADIYQTPRYLVIGTGKKITLECSQTMGHDKMYWYQQDPGMELHLIHYSYGVNSTEKGDLSSESTVSRIRTEHFPLTLESARPSHTSQYLCASSDAVGTDTQYFGPGTRLTVL.

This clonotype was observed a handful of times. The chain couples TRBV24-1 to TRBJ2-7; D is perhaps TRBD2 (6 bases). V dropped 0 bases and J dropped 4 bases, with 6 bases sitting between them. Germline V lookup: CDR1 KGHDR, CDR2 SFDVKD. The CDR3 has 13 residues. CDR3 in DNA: TGTGCCACCAGTGATTTGGCGGGGTACGAGCAGTACTTC. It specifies CATSDLAGYEQYF.

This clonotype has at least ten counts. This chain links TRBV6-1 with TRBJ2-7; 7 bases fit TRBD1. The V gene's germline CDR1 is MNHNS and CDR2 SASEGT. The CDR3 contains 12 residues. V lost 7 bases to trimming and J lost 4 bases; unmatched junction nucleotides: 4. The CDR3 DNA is TGTGCCAGCAAACCACAGGGGTACGAGCAGTACTTC. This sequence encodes CASKPQGYEQYF.

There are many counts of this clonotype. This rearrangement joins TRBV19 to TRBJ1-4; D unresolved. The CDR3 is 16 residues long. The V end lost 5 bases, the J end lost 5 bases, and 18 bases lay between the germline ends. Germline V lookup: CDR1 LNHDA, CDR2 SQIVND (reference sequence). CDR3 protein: CASSPLGRTQNEKLFF. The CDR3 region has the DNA TGTGCCAGTAGTCCACTCGGGAGGACTCAAAATGAAAAACTGTTTTTT.

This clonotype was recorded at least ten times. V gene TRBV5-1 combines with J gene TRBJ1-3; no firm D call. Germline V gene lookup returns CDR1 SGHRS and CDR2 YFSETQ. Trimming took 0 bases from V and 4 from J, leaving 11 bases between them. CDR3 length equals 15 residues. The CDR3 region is CASSLEGVYGNTIYF. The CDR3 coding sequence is TGCGCCAGCAGCTTGGAAGGAGTCTACGGAAACACCATATATTTT. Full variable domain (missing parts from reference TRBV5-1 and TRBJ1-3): KAGVTQTPRYLIKTRGQQVTLSCSPISGHRSVSWYQQTPGQGLQFLFEYFSETQRNKGNFPGRFSGRQFSNSRSEMNVSTLELGDSALYLCASSLEGVYGNTIYFGEGSWLTVV.

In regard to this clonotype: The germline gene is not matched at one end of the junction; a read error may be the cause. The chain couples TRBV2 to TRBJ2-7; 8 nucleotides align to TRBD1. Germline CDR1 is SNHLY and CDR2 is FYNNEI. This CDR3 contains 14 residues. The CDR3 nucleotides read TGTACCAGCAGCGCCGGGACAGGAAACTACGAGCAGTACTTC. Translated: CTSSAGTGNYEQYF.

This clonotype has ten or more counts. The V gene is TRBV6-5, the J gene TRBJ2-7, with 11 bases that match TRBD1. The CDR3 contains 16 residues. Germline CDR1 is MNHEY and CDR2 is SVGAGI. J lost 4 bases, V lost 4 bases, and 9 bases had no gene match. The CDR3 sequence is CASSSDRGQVWYEQYF. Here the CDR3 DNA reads TGTGCCAGCAGTTCGGACAGGGGGCAAGTCTGGTACGAGCAGTACTTC.

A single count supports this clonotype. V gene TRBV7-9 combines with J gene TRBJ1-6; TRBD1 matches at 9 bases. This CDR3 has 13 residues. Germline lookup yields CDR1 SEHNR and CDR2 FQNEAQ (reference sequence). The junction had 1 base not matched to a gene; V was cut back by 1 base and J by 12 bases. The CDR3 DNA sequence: TGTGCCAGCAGCTTAGGACAGGGGGTACCCCTCCACTTT. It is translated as CASSLGQGVPLHF.

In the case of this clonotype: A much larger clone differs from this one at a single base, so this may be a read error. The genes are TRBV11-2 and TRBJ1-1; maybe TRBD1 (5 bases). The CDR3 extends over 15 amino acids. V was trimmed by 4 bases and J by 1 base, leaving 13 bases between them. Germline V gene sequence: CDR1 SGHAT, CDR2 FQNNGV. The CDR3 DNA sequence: TGTGCCAGCAGCTCGGGACCAATCCCGAACACTGAAGCTTTCTTT. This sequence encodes CASSSGPIPNTEAFF.

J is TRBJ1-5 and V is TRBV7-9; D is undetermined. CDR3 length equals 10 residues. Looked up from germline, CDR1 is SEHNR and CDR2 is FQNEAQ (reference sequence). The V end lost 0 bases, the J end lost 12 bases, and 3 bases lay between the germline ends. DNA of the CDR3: TGTGCCAGCAGCTTAGCGCGCCAGCATTTT. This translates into CASSLARQHF.

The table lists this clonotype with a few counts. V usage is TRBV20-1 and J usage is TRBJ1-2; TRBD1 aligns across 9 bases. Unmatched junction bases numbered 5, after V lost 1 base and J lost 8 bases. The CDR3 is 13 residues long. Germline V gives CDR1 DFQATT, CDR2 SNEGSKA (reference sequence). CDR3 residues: CSARGDRAKGYTF. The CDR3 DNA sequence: TGCAGTGCTAGAGGGGACAGGGCAAAAGGCTACACCTTC.

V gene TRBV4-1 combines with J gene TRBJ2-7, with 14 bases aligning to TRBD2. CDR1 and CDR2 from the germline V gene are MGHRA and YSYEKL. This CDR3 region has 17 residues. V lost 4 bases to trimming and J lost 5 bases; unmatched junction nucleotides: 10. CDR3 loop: CASSPGTSGRRSHEQYF. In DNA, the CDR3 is TGCGCCAGCAGCCCAGGGACTAGCGGGAGAAGGAGCCACGAGCAGTACTTC.

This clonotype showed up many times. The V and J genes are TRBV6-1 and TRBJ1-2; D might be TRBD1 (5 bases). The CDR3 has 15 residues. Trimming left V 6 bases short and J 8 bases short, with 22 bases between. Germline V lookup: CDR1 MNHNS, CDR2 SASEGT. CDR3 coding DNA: TGTGCCAGCAGGGGATCACGGGGCTCGAAGTACGGCTACACCTTC. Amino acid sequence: CASRGSRGSKYGYTF.

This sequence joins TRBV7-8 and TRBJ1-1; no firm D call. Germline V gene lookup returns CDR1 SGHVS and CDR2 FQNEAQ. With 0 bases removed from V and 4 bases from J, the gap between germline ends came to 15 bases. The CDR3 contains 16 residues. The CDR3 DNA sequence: TGTGCCAGCAGCTTAGCGGTGGTGTTTGGGAGCACTGAAGCTTTCTTT. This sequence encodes CASSLAVVFGSTEAFF. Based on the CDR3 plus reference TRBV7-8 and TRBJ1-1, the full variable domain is GAGVSQSPRYKVAKRGQDVALRCDPISGHVSLFWYQQALGQGPEFLTYFQNEAQLDKSGLPSDRFFAERPEGSVSTLKIQRTQQEDSAVYLCASSLAVVFGSTEAFFGQGTRLTVV.